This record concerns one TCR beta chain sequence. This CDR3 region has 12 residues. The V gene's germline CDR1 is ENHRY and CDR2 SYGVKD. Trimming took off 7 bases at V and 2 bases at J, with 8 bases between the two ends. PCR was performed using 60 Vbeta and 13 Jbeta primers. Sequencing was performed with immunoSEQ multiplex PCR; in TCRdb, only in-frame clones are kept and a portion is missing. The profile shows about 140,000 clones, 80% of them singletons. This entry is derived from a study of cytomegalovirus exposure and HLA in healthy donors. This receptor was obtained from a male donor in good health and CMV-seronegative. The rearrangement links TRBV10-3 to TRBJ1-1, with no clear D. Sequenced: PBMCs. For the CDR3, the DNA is TGTGCCATCATGAAGAGCAACACTGAAGCTTTCTTT. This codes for CAIMKSNTEAFF.